The T cell receptor beta chain under discussion was sequenced for a study of T cells in Graves' hyperthyroidism and ophthalmopathy. Individuals with ophthalmopathy presented a Clinical Activity Score of at least 3, a NOSPECS grade of at least 4 and a duration under 3 months. Any patient presenting with uncontrolled infection, other autoimmune disease, pregnancy or lactation was left out. This clonotype was counted many times. Its specificity is not known. Amplified regions were TCR beta CDR3 sequences from RNA transcripts. Initially, a first-round RT-PCR of the TCR CDR3 employed the HTBI primer set. TCRdb passed the multiplex PCR reads through MiXCR, listing each CDR3 protein once. The table includes roughly 500,000 distinct CDR3 sequences, around a quarter detected once. Germline assignment: CDR1 SGHAT and CDR2 FQNNGV. The germline V and J ends were trimmed by 2 bases and 4 bases, with 8 bases remaining between them. This CDR3 contains 13 residues.

Study outcomes and limitations: The model anticipated ophthalmopathy a median about six months pre-onset. In blood, most of the thyroid clonotypes expanded above 0.001 were also present.

This TCR was recovered from a woman in her 30s with Graves' ophthalmopathy. The V and J genes are TRBV11-2 and TRBJ1-2; no reliable D call. The sample consisted of blood. CDR3 in amino acids: CASSLSFGYGYTF. Here the CDR3 DNA reads TGTGCCAGCAGCTTAAGTTTCGGCTATGGCTACACCTTC.